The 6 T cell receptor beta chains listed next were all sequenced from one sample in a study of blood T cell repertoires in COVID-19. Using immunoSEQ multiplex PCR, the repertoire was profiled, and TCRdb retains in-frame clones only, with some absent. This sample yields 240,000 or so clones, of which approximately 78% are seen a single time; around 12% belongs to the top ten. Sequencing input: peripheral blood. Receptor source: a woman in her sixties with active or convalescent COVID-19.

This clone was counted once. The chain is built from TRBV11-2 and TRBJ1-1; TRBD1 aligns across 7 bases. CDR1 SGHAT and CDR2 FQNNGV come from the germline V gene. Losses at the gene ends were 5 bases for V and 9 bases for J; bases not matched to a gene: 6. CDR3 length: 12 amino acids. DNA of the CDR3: TGTGCCAGCAGCCGAATACAGGGGCAAGCTTTCTTT. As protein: CASSRIQGQAFF. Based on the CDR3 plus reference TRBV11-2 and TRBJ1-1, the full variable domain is EAGVAQSPRYKIIEKRQSVAFWCNPISGHATLYWYQQILGQGPKLLIQFQNNGVVDDSQLPKDRFSAERLKGVDSTLKIQPAKLEDSAVYLCASSRIQGQAFFGQGTRLTVV.

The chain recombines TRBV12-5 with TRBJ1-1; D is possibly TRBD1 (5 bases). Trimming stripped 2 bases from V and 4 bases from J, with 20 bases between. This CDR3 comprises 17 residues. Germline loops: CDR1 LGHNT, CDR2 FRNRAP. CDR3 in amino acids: CASGLTFSRGWVTEAFF. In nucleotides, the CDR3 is TGTGCTAGTGGTTTGACCTTCTCTAGGGGCTGGGTCACTGAAGCTTTCTTT.

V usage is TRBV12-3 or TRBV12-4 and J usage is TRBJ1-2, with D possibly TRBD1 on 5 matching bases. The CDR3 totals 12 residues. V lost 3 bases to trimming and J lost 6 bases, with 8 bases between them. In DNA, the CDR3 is TGTGCCAGCAGTTTTGCAGGGAATGGCTACACCTTC. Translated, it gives CASSFAGNGYTF.

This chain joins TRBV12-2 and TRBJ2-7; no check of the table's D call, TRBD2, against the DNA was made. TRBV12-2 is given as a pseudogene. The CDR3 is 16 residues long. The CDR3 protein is CASRSSSRTSPGEQYF. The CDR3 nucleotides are TGTGCAAGTCGCTCTTCCTCCCGGACTAGCCCAGGAGAGCAGTACTTC.

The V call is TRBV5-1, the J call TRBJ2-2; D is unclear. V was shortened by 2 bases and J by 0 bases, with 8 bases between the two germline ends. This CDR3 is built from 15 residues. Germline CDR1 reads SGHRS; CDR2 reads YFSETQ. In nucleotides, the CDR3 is TGCGCCAGCAGCTTTCAGACATCGAACACCGGGGAGCTGTTTTTT. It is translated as CASSFQTSNTGELFF.

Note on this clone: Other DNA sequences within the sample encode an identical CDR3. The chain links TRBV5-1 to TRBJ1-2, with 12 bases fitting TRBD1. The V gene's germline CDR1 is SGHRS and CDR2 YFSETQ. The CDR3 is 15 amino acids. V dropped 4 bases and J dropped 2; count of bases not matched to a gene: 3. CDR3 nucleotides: TGCGCCAGCAGCCCGGGACAGGGGGCGAACTATGGCTACACCTTC. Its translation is CASSPGQGANYGYTF.